This passage covers 29 T cell receptor beta chains from one sample sequenced in a study of T-cell reconstitution after alpha-beta-depleted transplantation in children. The library targeted TCRbeta and was prepared with unique molecular identifiers. From the PCR reads, TCRdb called clonotypes with MiXCR, one entry per CDR3 protein. The repertoire holds about 150,000 distinct CDR3 sequences, with over 8.5% as singletons. Specimen: PBMCs, collected before TCRalphabeta/CD19-depleted stem cell transplant. The receptors derive from a boy aged 2-15 years with acute myeloid leukemia, due to receive a stem cell transplant.

This clonotype was recorded at least ten times. This chain joins TRBV10-3 and TRBJ2-7; TRBD2 aligns across 10 bases. V shed 11 bases, J shed 3 bases, and the junction held 10 bases outside the gene matches. The CDR3 loop spans 14 amino acids. Germline values: CDR1 ENHRY, CDR2 SYGVKD. Here the CDR3 DNA reads TGTGCCTCCGGGGCTAGCGGGGGAAACTACGAGCAGTACGTC. This encodes CASGASGGNYEQYV.

The chain employs TRBV4-1 and TRBJ1-1; D is possibly TRBD1 (5 bases). With 0 bases removed from V and 4 bases from J, the gap between germline ends came to 9 bases. From germline, CDR1 is MGHRA and CDR2 YSYEKL. The CDR3 covers 14 residues. CDR3 sequence: CASSQEQVGTEAFF. The DNA of the CDR3 is TGCGCCAGCAGCCAAGAACAGGTGGGCACTGAAGCTTTCTTT.

This clonotype appeared many times. The chain is built from TRBV29-1 and TRBJ2-7; 7 bases line up with TRBD2. Per germline, CDR1 SQVTM and CDR2 ANQGSEA. V trimming: 0 bases; J trimming: 0 bases; junction bases outside the gene matches: 2. This CDR3 has 14 amino acids. CDR3 loop: CSVEESGVSYEQYF. CDR3 sequence (DNA): TGCAGCGTTGAAGAAAGCGGGGTCTCCTACGAGCAGTACTTC.

This clonotype was recorded many times. The chain has TRBV20-1 and TRBJ2-3; 7 bases line up with TRBD1. The CDR3 is 13 amino acids. Germline trimming cut 5 bases from V and 4 bases from J; bases unmatched to any gene: 6. Germline assignment: CDR1 DFQATT and CDR2 SNEGSKA (reference sequence). The CDR3 DNA reads TGCAGTGCTCTCACAGGGGACCCAGATACGCAGTATTTT. Amino acid sequence: CSALTGDPDTQYF.

In its sample, this clonotype was seen many times. This sequence joins TRBV6-5 and TRBJ2-7, with no clear D. CDR3 size: 12 residues. CDR1 is MNHEY, CDR2 SVGAGI, per germline. Trimming pared 10 bases from V and 0 bases from J, leaving 10 bases between. DNA for the CDR3: TGTGCCAATCCGACTGGCTCCTACGAGCAGTACTTC. Its protein is CANPTGSYEQYF.

This clonotype was observed many times. This chain joins TRBV12-3 or TRBV12-4 and TRBJ1-1; no clear D. This CDR3 contains 14 residues. Trimming left V 7 bases short and J 6 bases short, with 18 bases between. The CDR3 sequence: CASNEEAEIAEAFF. Written as DNA, the CDR3 is TGTGCCAGCAATGAGGAAGCCGAAATCGCTGAAGCTTTCTTT.

This clonotype was detected many times. V and J are TRBV28 and TRBJ1-1; no definite D call. Germline V gene sequence: CDR1 MDHEN, CDR2 SYDVKM. The CDR3 is 14 residues long. V was cut by 6 bases and J by 1 base, with 12 bases left in between. Here the CDR3 reads CASSGDGKNTEAFF. The CDR3 DNA sequence: TGTGCCAGCAGCGGAGACGGCAAGAACACTGAAGCTTTCTTT.

This clonotype was counted ten times or more. V is TRBV7-8 and J is TRBJ2-1, with a possible D match to TRBD1 (6 bases). Germline V gene data show CDR1 as SGHVS and CDR2 as FQNEAQ. Trimming left V 6 bases short and J 6 bases short, with 18 bases between. The CDR3 has 15 amino acids. CDR3 sequence: CASRTTGTHGNEQFF. In nucleotides, the CDR3 is TGTGCCAGCAGAACAACAGGGACCCATGGCAATGAGCAGTTCTTC.

This clonotype has ten or more counts. The genes are TRBV18 and TRBJ2-5, with D possibly being TRBD1 (5 bases). This CDR3 contains 13 residues. With 6 bases removed from V and 1 base from J, the gap between germline ends came to 9 bases. Germline CDR1 reads KGHSH; CDR2 reads LQKENI. The CDR3 coding sequence is TGTGCCAGCTCCCAGACAGCCCAAGAGACCCAGTACTTC. As protein: CASSQTAQETQYF. The full variable domain, completed using reference TRBV18 and TRBJ2-5, is NAGVMQNPRHLVRRRGQEARLRCSPMKGHSHVYWYRQLPEEGLKFMVYLQKENIIDESGMPKERFSAEFPKEGPSILRIQQVVRGDSAAYFCASSQTAQETQYFGPGTRLLVL.

In this sample, this clonotype turned up many times. The chain employs TRBV6-1 and TRBJ2-2, with no clear D. The V gene's germline CDR1 is MNHNS and CDR2 SASEGT. The CDR3 consists of 15 residues. Trimming stripped 6 bases from V and 4 bases from J, with 15 bases between. Here the CDR3 DNA reads TGTGCCAGCAGCGGTGGGCAGCTAGTCACCGGGGAGCTGTTTTTT. This codes for CASSGGQLVTGELFF.

This clonotype was picked up many times. The chain recombines TRBV12-3 or TRBV12-4 with TRBJ1-2; 9 bases match TRBD1. The CDR3 loop spans 15 amino acids. The J segment lost 6 bases and the V segment lost 3 bases, leaving 8 bases of the junction unmatched. The CDR3 sequence is CASSFGTGRVNGYTF. CDR3 nucleotides: TGTGCCAGCAGTTTCGGGACAGGGAGGGTTAATGGCTACACCTTC.

The chain uses TRBV7-3 and TRBJ2-1; no reliable D call. Trimming took off 5 bases at V and 4 bases at J, with 12 bases between the two ends. Germline lookup yields CDR1 SGHTA and CDR2 FQGTGA. The CDR3 is made up of 14 amino acids. The CDR3 nucleotides are TGTGCCAGCAGCCCGCTGGCCAATTACAATGAGCAGTTCTTC. It codes for CASSPLANYNEQFF.

As for this clonotype: A much larger clone differs from this one at a single base, so this may be a read error. The rearrangement joins TRBV20-1 to TRBJ2-5; D might be TRBD2 (6 bases). Germline lookup yields CDR1 DFQATT and CDR2 SNEGSKA (reference sequence). The CDR3 is 14 residues long. Here the CDR3 reads CSASDISGGETLYF. DNA for the CDR3: TGCAGTGCTAGTGATATTAGCGGCGGGGAGACCCTGTACTTC.

This clonotype was seen at least ten times. The genes are TRBV7-3 and TRBJ2-3; TRBD1 matches 7 bases. V lost 4 bases to trimming and J lost 2 bases; unmatched junction nucleotides: 6. This CDR3 region has 15 residues. Germline V gene data show CDR1 as SGHTA and CDR2 as FQGTGA. The CDR3 DNA reads TGTGCCAGCAGCTCCGGGACAGCAATCACAGATACGCAGTATTTT. Its protein product is CASSSGTAITDTQYF.

The chain employs TRBV12-3 or TRBV12-4 and TRBJ1-3; D possibly corresponds to TRBD1 (5 bases). The CDR3 runs to 15 residues. Trimming pared 6 bases from V and 10 bases from J, leaving 22 bases between. The CDR3 reads CASRHPGDPKSTIYF. Written as DNA, the CDR3 is TGTGCCAGCAGACACCCCGGGGACCCCAAAAGTACCATATATTTT.

This clonotype has ten or more counts. The chain has TRBV6-1 and TRBJ2-1; D remains unclear. From germline, CDR1 is MNHNS and CDR2 SASEGT. V dropped 1 base and J dropped 0 bases, with 7 bases sitting between them. The CDR3 runs to 15 residues. The CDR3 spells CASSEGIPSYNEQFF. CDR3 nucleotides: TGTGCCAGCAGTGAAGGTATACCCTCCTACAATGAGCAGTTCTTC.

The chain employs TRBV24-1 and TRBJ2-1; 11 bases line up with TRBD2. Trimming at V came to 4 bases and at J to 6 bases, leaving 7 bases not matched to a gene. The CDR3 extends over 16 amino acids. CDR1 and CDR2 (germline): KGHDR, SFDVKD. The CDR3 here is CATSDTSGRKSNEQFF. Here the CDR3 DNA reads TGTGCCACCAGTGACACTAGCGGGAGAAAGTCCAATGAGCAGTTCTTC.

This clonotype occurred many times. The chain recombines TRBV7-9 with TRBJ2-1, with 8 bases lining up with TRBD2. The CDR3 totals 16 residues. Germline CDR1 reads SEHNR; CDR2 reads FQNEAQ (reference sequence). Losses at the gene ends were 5 bases for V and 0 bases for J; bases not matched to a gene: 6. CDR3 sequence: CASSPKSGSSYNEQFF. CDR3 in DNA: TGTGCCAGCAGCCCTAAAAGCGGGAGCTCCTACAATGAGCAGTTCTTC.

This clonotype was seen ten or more times. This chain joins TRBV20-1 and TRBJ2-1; D is unresolved. V was shortened by 0 bases and J by 2 bases, with 5 bases between the two germline ends. Per germline, CDR1 DFQATT and CDR2 SNEGSKA (reference sequence). This CDR3 has 13 residues. In nucleotides, the CDR3 is TGCAGTGCTAGAGATCCGACCTACAATGAGCAGTTCTTC. It is translated as CSARDPTYNEQFF.

The chain joins TRBV30 to TRBJ2-1; the D call may be TRBD1 or TRBD2 (5 bases each). This CDR3 comprises 15 residues. CDR1 is GTSNPN and CDR2 is SVGIG in the germline V gene (reference sequence). V was pared by 3 bases and J by 0 bases, with 12 bases between. The chain's CDR3 is CAWSEGTGSYNEQFF. The CDR3, as DNA: TGTGCCTGGAGCGAGGGGACCGGCTCCTACAATGAGCAGTTCTTC.

This clonotype has a count of ten or more. V and J are TRBV3-1 and TRBJ2-7; perhaps TRBD2 as D (5 bases). The CDR3 has 14 amino acids. V was shortened by 0 bases and J by 0 bases, with 6 bases between the two germline ends. Germline-derived CDR1 and CDR2 are LGHDT and YNNKEL (reference sequence). The CDR3 coding sequence is TGTGCCAGCAGCCAAGAAGGGAGCTCCTACGAGCAGTACTTC. Protein product: CASSQEGSSYEQYF.

This clonotype was detected ten times or more. The rearrangement uses TRBV5-1 and TRBJ2-7; D is possibly TRBD1 (6 bases). The V end was cut by 4 bases, the J end by 0 bases, with 14 bases between. Germline CDR1 reads SGHRS; CDR2 reads YFSETQ. The CDR3 is 15 amino acids. Written as DNA, the CDR3 is TGCGCCAGCAGCGAAAGGGACAAGAGCTCCTACGAGCAGTACTTC. Protein sequence: CASSERDKSSYEQYF.

This clonotype was found many times. V usage is TRBV7-8 and J usage is TRBJ2-2; D remains ambiguous. With 5 bases removed from V and 6 bases from J, the gap between germline ends came to 7 bases. Per the germline V gene, CDR1 is SGHVS and CDR2 is FQNEAQ. This CDR3 comprises 12 residues. The CDR3 nucleotides are TGTGCCAGCAGCGTGGGTCCCGGGGAGCTGTTTTTT. Protein sequence: CASSVGPGELFF.

The sample holds many counts of this clonotype. The chain is built from TRBV12-3 or TRBV12-4 and TRBJ1-4, with D perhaps TRBD1 (6 bases). The CDR3 length is 14 residues. V lost 3 bases, J lost 3 bases, and 8 bases lay in between. In nucleotides, the CDR3 is TGTGCCAGCAGTTTGGGGGGCCCTAATGAAAAACTGTTTTTT. Translation gives CASSLGGPNEKLFF.

This clonotype showed up just a few times. The chain recombines TRBV6-5 with TRBJ2-5, with a possible D match to TRBD2 (6 bases). The CDR3 has 14 residues. The ends were cut back, 0 bases at V and 7 bases at J, with 12 bases in the middle. Germline V lookup: CDR1 MNHEY, CDR2 SVGAGI. CDR3 DNA: TGTGCCAGCAGTTACTCTACTAGCCCCTCGACCCAGTACTTC. Translation: CASSYSTSPSTQYF.

This clonotype was found many times. CDR3 DNA sequence: TGTGCCAGCAGCTTGGTATGGACTGAAGCTTTCTTT. Its translation is CASSLVWTEAFF. The V call is TRBV7-2, the J call TRBJ1-1; the D is unclear. The germline V gene has CDR1 SGHTA and CDR2 FQGNSA. V was clipped by 3 bases and J by 5 bases, with 7 bases between them. The CDR3 has 12 amino acids.

The chain carries TRBV18 and TRBJ1-5; 10 bases align to TRBD1. The CDR3 is 15 amino acids. J was trimmed by 4 bases and V by 1 base; bases with no gene match: 1. Per germline, CDR1 KGHSH and CDR2 LQKENI. The DNA of the CDR3 is TGTGCCAGCTCACCACGGGGACAGGGGAATCAGCCCCAGCATTTT. This codes for CASSPRGQGNQPQHF.

This clonotype has at least ten counts. The gene calls are TRBV7-2 and TRBJ2-5, with TRBD2 matching over 13 bases. This CDR3 has 14 amino acids. The V and J ends lost 5 bases and 7 bases, in that order; junction bases with no gene match: 4. Germline-derived CDR1 and CDR2 are SGHTA and FQGNSA. The CDR3 bases are TGTGCCAGCAGCCCTACTAGCGGGGGGGGGACCCAGTACTTC. Translating it yields CASSPTSGGGTQYF.

The sample holds many counts of this clonotype. V usage is TRBV24-1 and J usage is TRBJ2-1; possibly TRBD1 or TRBD2 for D (7 bases each). This CDR3 contains 14 residues. Looked up from germline, CDR1 is KGHDR and CDR2 is SFDVKD. V was trimmed by 9 bases and J by 4 bases, leaving 15 bases between them. The CDR3 spells CATEAGQTYNEQFF. CDR3 nucleotides: TGTGCCACCGAAGCGGGACAGACTTACAATGAGCAGTTCTTC.